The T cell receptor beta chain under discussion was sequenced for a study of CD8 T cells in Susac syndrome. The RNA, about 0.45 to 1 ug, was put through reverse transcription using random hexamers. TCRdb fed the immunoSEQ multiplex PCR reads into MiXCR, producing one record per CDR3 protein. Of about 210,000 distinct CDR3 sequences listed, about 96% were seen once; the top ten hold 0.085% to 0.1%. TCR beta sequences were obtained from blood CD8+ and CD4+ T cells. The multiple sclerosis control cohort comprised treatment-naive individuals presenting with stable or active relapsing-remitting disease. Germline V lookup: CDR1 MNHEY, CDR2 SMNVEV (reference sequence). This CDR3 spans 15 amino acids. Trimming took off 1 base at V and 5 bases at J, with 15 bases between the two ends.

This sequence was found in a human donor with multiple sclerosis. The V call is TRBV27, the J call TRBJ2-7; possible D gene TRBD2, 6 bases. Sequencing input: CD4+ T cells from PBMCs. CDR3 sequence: CASSLLGTPGHEQYF. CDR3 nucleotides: TGTGCCAGCAGTTTATTAGGGACTCCGGGCCACGAGCAGTACTTC.